This TCR beta chain was identified during a study of spatial heterogeneity in lung cancer. As for this clonotype: As yet, its antigen is unknown.

Noted time point: sample taken at primary tumor resection. The sequenced material consisted of unsorted whole RNA from tumor, nontumor lung or frozen PBMC. Findings and limits, study-wide: How many expanded intratumoral alpha and beta TCRs were present tracked the tumor mutation count, which was a count of nonsynonymous mutations.

TCRdb independently ran MiXCR on the 5' RACE reads; one entry per CDR3 protein. The sample includes some 800 distinct CDR3 sequences, 14% of them seen just once. This TCR was recovered from a male donor with early-stage non-small cell lung cancer. Sequencing used lung tumor tissue, obtained at surgery.

CDR3: CASSLGFTDNYGYTF. The DNA of the CDR3 is TGTGCCAGCAGCTTAGGGTTCACAGATAACTATGGCTACACCTTC. The chain links TRBV7-2 to TRBJ1-2; no clear D gene. This CDR3 is built from 15 residues. Per germline, CDR1 SGHTA and CDR2 FQGNSA. V lost 1 base to trimming and J lost 1 base, with 10 bases between them.